A single sample gave rise to the 32 T cell receptor beta chains below, sequenced in a study of vaccination and CD4 T cells after COVID-19. TCRdb reanalysed the PCR reads using MiXCR and keeps one entry per CDR3 protein. Of 25,000 to 30,000 distinct CDR3 sequences listed, under 65% are singletons. Time point given: late sampling 161 to 241 days after vaccination in a few convalescent patients. The starting material was CD4+ T cells from blood, obtained about 7 months after SARS-CoV-2 vaccination. Source of these receptors: a human donor who had recovered from COVID-19.

This clonotype was found a few times. The V call is TRBV20-1, the J call TRBJ1-5, with no clear D. The CDR3 is made up of 14 amino acids. Between the trimmed V and J ends, which lost 3 bases and 0 bases, there was a span of 9 bases. Germline loops: CDR1 DFQATT, CDR2 SNEGSKA (reference sequence). The CDR3 loop is CSARLTLSNQPQHF. In DNA form, the CDR3 reads TGCAGTGCTAGGCTAACCCTTAGCAATCAGCCCCAGCATTTT.

This clonotype showed up just once. The rearrangement joins TRBV28 to TRBJ1-1; D call uncertain. The CDR3 is 11 residues long. V dropped 11 bases and J dropped 6 bases, with 13 bases sitting between them. Germline V gene lookup returns CDR1 MDHEN and CDR2 SYDVKM. CDR3 bases: TGTGCCTGCATGAGTACGTCTGAAGCTTTCTTT. Translated: CACMSTSEAFF.

The gene calls are TRBV2 and TRBJ2-7, with TRBD1 as a possible D gene (5 bases). The CDR3 totals 11 residues. Germline V gene lookup returns CDR1 SNHLY and CDR2 FYNNEI. V lost 10 bases, J lost 2 bases, and 9 bases lay in between. The CDR3 spells CATRAAYEQYF. The CDR3 nucleotides are TGTGCCACCAGGGCAGCCTACGAGCAGTACTTC.

V and J are TRBV6-1 and TRBJ2-7; D remains ambiguous. This CDR3 has 10 amino acids. The germline V gene encodes CDR1 MNHNS and CDR2 SASEGT. Trimming stripped 8 bases from V and 6 bases from J, with 8 bases between. In DNA form, the CDR3 reads TGTGCCAGCGCCTTGGTCGAGCAGTACTTC. Encoded protein: CASALVEQYF.

This clonotype was counted only a few times. This chain connects TRBV20-1 to TRBJ1-5; D remains ambiguous. The CDR3 spans 13 residues. Trimming removed 3 bases from V and 4 bases from J, with 10 bases in between. Germline CDR1 is DFQATT and CDR2 is SNEGSKA (reference sequence). CDR3 bases: TGCAGTGCTAGGGGTCAGCTAAATCAGCCCCAGCATTTT. It translates to CSARGQLNQPQHF.

With regard to this clonotype: At one end, the junction sequence differs from germline, possibly due to a read error. The gene calls are TRBV11-3 and TRBJ2-5; TRBD1 might be the D (6 bases). Germline V gives CDR1 SGHNT, CDR2 YENEEA. CDR3 length equals 16 residues. DNA of the CDR3: TGTGCCAGCAGCTTAGGGCTTAACAGGGACCAGGAGACCCAGTACTTC. Translated, it gives CASSLGLNRDQETQYF.

The V gene is TRBV19, the J gene TRBJ2-2, with D perhaps TRBD2 (7 bases). The CDR3 has 16 residues. Between the trimmed V and J ends, which lost 6 bases and 5 bases, there was a span of 19 bases. Germline CDR1 reads LNHDA; CDR2 reads SQIVND (reference sequence). The CDR3 coding sequence is TGTGCCAGTAGGGATGGGGGGGCAGAAAGGACCGGGGAGCTGTTTTTT. Residues: CASRDGGAERTGELFF.

The chain uses TRBV7-2 and TRBJ1-6, with 10 nucleotides matching TRBD1. J gave up 9 bases and V 1 base, and 3 bases lay outside the gene matches. CDR3 length: 15 residues. Looked up from germline, CDR1 is SGHTA and CDR2 is FQGNSA. The CDR3 DNA reads TGTGCCAGCAGCTTAGTGAGGGACAGGGGTTCACCCCTCCACTTT. Protein sequence: CASSLVRDRGSPLHF. The full variable domain, completed using reference TRBV7-2 and TRBJ1-6, is GAGVSQSPSNKVTEKGKDVELRCDPISGHTALYWYRQSLGQGLEFLIYFQGNSAPDKSGLPSDRFSAERTGGSVSTLTIQRTQQEDSAVYLCASSLVRDRGSPLHFGNGTRLTVT.

The J gene is TRBJ1-1, the V gene TRBV6-5; unclear D gene. CDR1 is MNHEY and CDR2 is SVGAGI in the germline V gene. CDR3 length: 13 residues. V was clipped by 4 bases and J by 7 bases, with 13 bases between them. This CDR3 reads CASSSTPAGEAFF. Here the CDR3 DNA reads TGTGCCAGCAGTTCGACTCCCGCGGGTGAAGCTTTCTTT.

This chain links TRBV2 with TRBJ1-2, with D maybe TRBD1 (5 bases). The CDR3 extends over 13 amino acids. Germline values: CDR1 SNHLY, CDR2 FYNNEI. The V end lost 7 bases, the J end lost 4 bases, and 13 bases lay between the germline ends. CDR3 sequence reads: CASNTGRIYGYTF. As DNA, the CDR3 is TGTGCCAGCAACACGGGACGGATCTATGGCTACACCTTC.

The chain is built from TRBV7-2 and TRBJ2-3; D is unclear. The V and J ends lost 1 base and 5 bases respectively, with 10 bases between them. Germline-derived CDR1 and CDR2 are SGHTA and FQGNSA. The CDR3 has 14 residues. The CDR3 DNA follows: TGTGCCAGCAGCTTAGGCAACATGCGAGATACGCAGTATTTT. Protein: CASSLGNMRDTQYF.

V gene TRBV19 combines with J gene TRBJ2-3; the D is unclear. The CDR3 length is 13 residues. Trimming left V 7 bases short and J 6 bases short, with 14 bases between. Germline CDR1 reads LNHDA; CDR2 reads SQIVND (reference sequence). In nucleotides, the CDR3 is TGTGCCAGTAACGAAAACGTCAGGGATACGCAGTATTTT. Translating gives CASNENVRDTQYF.

V gene TRBV6-1 combines with J gene TRBJ2-5; 7 nucleotides line up with TRBD1. The CDR3 extends over 13 amino acids. V lost 7 bases, J lost 3 bases, and 5 bases stayed unmatched. The germline CDR1 and CDR2 sequences are MNHNS and SASEGT. The CDR3 loop reads CASTGQSKETQYF. Here the CDR3 DNA reads TGTGCCAGCACGGGACAGTCAAAAGAGACCCAGTACTTC.

This clonotype has a single count. The genes are TRBV6-2 or TRBV6-3 and TRBJ1-6; tentative D call: TRBD1 (6 bases). CDR3 length: 14 amino acids. The V end lost 7 bases, the J end lost 5 bases, and 12 bases lay between the germline ends. Germline CDR1 MNHEY, CDR2 SVGEGT. CDR3 sequence (DNA): TGTGCCAGCACTACCGGGACAAATAATTCACCCCTCCACTTT. Its protein product is CASTTGTNNSPLHF.

This clonotype occurred a few times. The V call is TRBV11-3, the J call TRBJ2-3, with 13 bases that match TRBD2. The CDR3 extends over 16 amino acids. CDR1 is SGHNT and CDR2 is YENEEA in the germline V gene. After removal of 4 bases from V and 1 base from J, the junction contained 2 bases not matched to a gene. CDR3 sequence: CASSSGTSGGTDTQYF. The CDR3 nucleotides read TGTGCCAGCAGCTCAGGGACTAGCGGGGGCACAGATACGCAGTATTTT.

The chain employs TRBV20-1 and TRBJ2-3; possible D gene TRBD2, 5 bases. The V end lost 0 bases, the J end lost 11 bases, and 24 bases lay between the germline ends. Germline V gives CDR1 DFQATT, CDR2 SNEGSKA (reference sequence). The CDR3 has 16 amino acids. CDR3 nucleotide sequence: TGCAGTGCTAGAGACATGTTGCGGGTGATCGGTGGCTGGCAGTATTTT. Protein sequence: CSARDMLRVIGGWQYF.

The chain links TRBV27 to TRBJ2-3; D possibly corresponds to TRBD2 (7 bases). The germline V and J ends were trimmed by 6 bases and 6 bases, with 25 bases remaining between them. The CDR3 runs to 17 residues. CDR1 and CDR2 from the germline V gene are MNHEY and SMNVEV (reference sequence). CDR3 residues: CASSQGPGLPLLDTQYF. The CDR3 DNA reads as TGTGCCAGCAGCCAGGGGCCGGGACTACCCCTCCTTGATACGCAGTATTTT.

This clonotype was counted only a few times. This sequence joins TRBV28 and TRBJ1-4, with TRBD1 as a possible D gene (6 bases). The germline V gene has CDR1 MDHEN and CDR2 SYDVKM. The CDR3 runs to 14 residues. V lost 7 bases, J lost 5 bases, and 14 bases lay in between. DNA for the CDR3: TGTGCCAGCACGGGGACAAAACGGAATGAAAAACTGTTTTTT. Its translation is CASTGTKRNEKLFF.

The chain has TRBV27 and TRBJ2-2; D is unclear. With 4 bases removed from V and 6 bases from J, the gap between germline ends came to 3 bases. The length of the CDR3 is 11 residues. CDR1 is MNHEY, CDR2 SMNVEV, per germline (reference sequence). CDR3 sequence reads: CASSWAGELFF. As DNA, the CDR3 is TGTGCCAGCAGTTGGGCCGGGGAGCTGTTTTTT.

This clonotype turned up a few times. The genes are TRBV6-1 and TRBJ1-5; D remains ambiguous. The CDR3 is made up of 17 amino acids. From germline, CDR1 is MNHNS and CDR2 SASEGT. CDR3 coding DNA: TGTGCATCAAGGCCAGTTCCCCTGGGGAGTAGCAATCAGCCCCAGCATTTT. It codes for CASRPVPLGSSNQPQHF.

The rearrangement joins TRBV7-9 to TRBJ2-5, with TRBD2 identical over 9 bases. V was pared by 5 bases and J by 2 bases, with 12 bases of the junction left unmatched. CDR3 length equals 17 residues. The germline gives CDR1 SEHNR, CDR2 FQNEAQ (reference sequence). The CDR3 nucleotides are TGTGCCAGCAGCAAGCAGCGAGCGGGAGGAAAACAAGAGACCCAGTACTTC. This sequence encodes CASSKQRAGGKQETQYF. The whole variable domain, remainder taken from reference TRBV7-9 and TRBJ2-5, is DTGVSQNPRHKITKRGQNVTFRCDPISEHNRLYWYRQTLGQGPEFLTYFQNEAQLEKSRLLSDRFSAERPKGSFSTLEIQRTEQGDSAMYLCASSKQRAGGKQETQYFGPGTRLLVL.

This rearrangement joins TRBV28 to TRBJ1-1; 7 nucleotides line up with TRBD1. V was pared by 4 bases and J by 11 bases, with 4 bases of the junction left unmatched. The germline V gene encodes CDR1 MDHEN and CDR2 SYDVKM. The CDR3 has 11 amino acids. The CDR3 spells CASSWSTGAFF. For the CDR3, the DNA is TGTGCCAGCAGTTGGTCGACAGGGGCTTTCTTT.

This clonotype showed up just a few times. The chain recombines TRBV20-1 with TRBJ2-7; TRBD1 or TRBD2 may be the D gene (5 bases each). The CDR3 has 12 residues. Germline V gene data show CDR1 as DFQATT and CDR2 as SNEGSKA (reference sequence). V was clipped by 3 bases and J by 6 bases, with 12 bases between them. The CDR3 DNA sequence: TGCAGTGCTAGTGGGACCCATACCGAGCAGTACTTC. It is translated as CSASGTHTEQYF.

This clonotype was picked up a small number of times. The rearrangement links TRBV20-1 to TRBJ2-3; 12 nucleotides line up with TRBD2. The CDR3 spans 15 residues. Germline CDR1 DFQATT, CDR2 SNEGSKA (reference sequence). V was pared by 6 bases and J by 6 bases, with 10 bases of the junction left unmatched. The CDR3 is CSARLTSGSGDTQYF. In nucleotides, the CDR3 is TGCAGTGCCAGACTGACTAGCGGGAGTGGCGATACGCAGTATTTT.

The CDR3 DNA is TGTGCAAGTCCCCGTAGCGGGAGGGCCCCCCCCGCCCCATACAATGAGCAGTTCTTC. This codes for CASPRSGRAPPAPYNEQFF. V gene TRBV12-2 combines with J gene TRBJ2-1; TRBD2, as called in the table, went unchecked against the DNA. TRBV12-2 is flagged as a pseudogene. This CDR3 contains 19 residues.

The chain has TRBV29-1 and TRBJ2-7, with TRBD2 as a possible D gene (6 bases). This CDR3 region has 14 residues. Trimming removed 5 bases at V and 3 bases at J, with 17 bases between. The V gene's germline CDR1 is SQVTM and CDR2 ANQGSEA. CDR3 nucleotide sequence: TGCAGCGTTAACCATAGCGGACCTAACTACGAGCAGTACTTC. Protein: CSVNHSGPNYEQYF.

The chain has TRBV7-2 and TRBJ2-3; no clear D gene. The CDR3 extends over 14 amino acids. Germline loops: CDR1 SGHTA, CDR2 FQGNSA. V lost 1 base and J lost 4, with 9 bases in between. CDR3 DNA: TGTGCCAGCAGCTTAGTGCTAAGCCCAGATACGCAGTATTTT. This encodes CASSLVLSPDTQYF.

This clonotype appeared a few times. The J gene is TRBJ1-2, the V gene TRBV28; D gene uncertain. Germline V gene lookup returns CDR1 MDHEN and CDR2 SYDVKM. This CDR3 region has 12 residues. Trimming removed 6 bases at V and 0 bases at J, with 5 bases between. CDR3 sequence: CASSPSNYGYTF. The DNA for the CDR3 is TGTGCCAGCAGCCCCTCTAACTATGGCTACACCTTC.

This clonotype showed up just a few times. The CDR3 protein is CATSSIGGRIKETQYF. In DNA, the CDR3 is TGTGCCACCAGCAGTATCGGTGGCAGGATAAAAGAGACCCAGTACTTC. The chain is built from TRBV15 and TRBJ2-5; D unresolved. Germline V gives CDR1 LNHNV, CDR2 YYDKDF (reference sequence). This CDR3 is built from 16 residues. Trimming cost V 3 bases and J 3 bases, with 17 bases left between them.

This chain joins TRBV10-3 and TRBJ2-7, with TRBD2 matching 12 bases. The CDR3 has 16 amino acids. With 0 bases clipped from V and 6 bases from J, the junction kept 6 bases outside the gene matches. In germline, CDR1 is ENHRY, CDR2 SYGVKD. The DNA for the CDR3 is TGTGCCATCAGTGAGTCGACTCGACTAGCGGGAGTCGAGCAGTACTTC. It specifies CAISESTRLAGVEQYF.

The rearrangement joins TRBV20-1 to TRBJ2-7, with 11 bases identical to TRBD2. This CDR3 spans 16 amino acids. The V segment lost 6 bases and the J segment 2 bases; nucleotides outside the gene matches: 12. Germline V lookup: CDR1 DFQATT, CDR2 SNEGSKA (reference sequence). Written as DNA, the CDR3 is TGCAGTGCAACCCCATTAGCGGGAGGGCCGACCTACGAGCAGTACTTC. Its protein is CSATPLAGGPTYEQYF.

The chain recombines TRBV7-2 with TRBJ2-5; 10 positions agree with TRBD2. CDR1 is SGHTA and CDR2 is FQGNSA in the germline V gene. This CDR3 comprises 16 residues. Losses at the gene ends were 1 base for V and 4 bases for J; bases not matched to a gene: 6. The DNA for the CDR3 is TGTGCCAGCAGCTTAGGACTAGCGGGCCTCCGAGAGACCCAGTACTTC. This codes for CASSLGLAGLRETQYF.